These T cell receptor beta chains were read from a single sample in a study of T cells in Graves' hyperthyroidism and ophthalmopathy. TCRdb reanalysed the multiplex PCR reads using MiXCR and keeps one entry per CDR3 protein. The table shows 160,000 or so distinct CDR3 sequences, with roughly 10% occurring only once. The material sequenced was blood. These TCRs come from a woman aged 18-29 years with Graves' hyperthyroidism that later progressed to Graves' ophthalmopathy. The CDR3 runs from the conserved cysteine through the conserved F or W. The D gene is left open where the match is weak. For some rows the clone size is stated as once, few or many, or as a class when expanded; others skip it.

TRBV7-6	NA	many	TRBJ2-1	TGTGCCAGCAGCCACAGGGTCTCGGGCTCCTACAATGAGCAGTTCTTC	CASSHRVSGSYNEQFF
TRBV30	NA	few	TRBJ1-3	TGTGCCTGGAGTGTACGGACACCACGCTCTGGAAACACCATATATTTT	CAWSVRTPRSGNTIYF
TRBV4-3	NA	NA	TRBJ1-2	TGCGCCAGCAGCCAAACCAGAATGGGGAAAGGGATCTATGGCTACACCTTC	CASSQTRMGKGIYGYTF
TRBV12-3/TRBV12-4	NA	NA	TRBJ2-3	TGTGCCAGCAGTGGGCTGGCGGGATTTCTTACAGATACGCAGTATTTT	CASSGLAGFLTDTQYF
TRBV7-6	NA	NA	TRBJ1-1	TGTGCCAGCAGCCTCGGGGGGGTGAGGGTGAACACTGAAGCTTTCTTT	CASSLGGVRVNTEAFF
TRBV28	NA	many	TRBJ1-2	TGTGCCAGCAGTTTCAGGGGAGTGGGCTATGGCTACACCTTC	CASSFRGVGYGYTF
TRBV2	TRBD2	many	TRBJ2-5	TGTGCCAGCAGCGGTCCTAGCGGGGGGGCAGAGACCCAGTACTTC	CASSGPSGGAETQYF
TRBV9	TRBD1	many	TRBJ2-7	TGTGCCAGCAGCGCGACAGACAGGGGATCCGAGCAGTACTTC	CASSATDRGSEQYF
TRBV5-6	TRBD1	few	TRBJ1-1	TGTGCCAGCAGCTTGTGGACACCGGGACAGGGCTTGAACACTGAAGCTTTCTTT	CASSLWTPGQGLNTEAFF
TRBV30	NA	many	TRBJ1-3	TGTGCCTGGAGTGAATCCCACACCATATATTTT	CAWSESHTIYF
TRBV5-1	TRBD2	many	TRBJ2-1	TGCGCCAGCAGCGCCTGGGTCCGGACTAGCGGGACCGATGAGCAGTTCTTC	CASSAWVRTSGTDEQFF
TRBV5-1	NA	many	TRBJ1-1	TGCGCCAGCAGCTTGGAGCCAGGCCAGCTCCAACGGGGAGCTTTCTTT	CASSLEPGQLQRGAFF
TRBV7-2	NA	many	TRBJ2-3	TGTGCCAGCAGCTTAGTTTTTTCCACAGATACGCAGTATTTT	CASSLVFSTDTQYF
TRBV30	NA	many	TRBJ1-1	TGTGCCTGGGAAGGACAGTCGAACACTGAAGCTTTCTTT	CAWEGQSNTEAFF
TRBV2	NA	many	TRBJ2-2	TGTGCCAGCACTTCCCTGCCCGGGGAGCTGTTTTTT	CASTSLPGELFF
TRBV15	TRBD1	NA	TRBJ2-2	TGTGCCACCAGCAGGGACAGGCGGAACACCGGGGAGCTGTTTTTT	CATSRDRRNTGELFF